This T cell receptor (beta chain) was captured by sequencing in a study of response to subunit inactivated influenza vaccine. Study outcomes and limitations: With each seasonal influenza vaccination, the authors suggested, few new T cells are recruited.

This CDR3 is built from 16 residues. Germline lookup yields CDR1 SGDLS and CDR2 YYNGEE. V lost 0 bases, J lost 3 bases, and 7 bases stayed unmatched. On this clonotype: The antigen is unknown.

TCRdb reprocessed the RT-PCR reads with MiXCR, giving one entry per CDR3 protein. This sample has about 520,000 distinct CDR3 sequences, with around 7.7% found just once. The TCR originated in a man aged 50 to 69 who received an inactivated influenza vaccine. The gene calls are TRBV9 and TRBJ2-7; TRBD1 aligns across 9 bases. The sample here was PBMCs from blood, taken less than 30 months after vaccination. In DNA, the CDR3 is TGTGCCAGCAGCGTAGCTGTGGGACAGGGCGACTACGAGCAGTACTTC. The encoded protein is CASSVAVGQGDYEQYF.